This T cell receptor beta chain was identified in a study of post-analysis software for immune sequencing data. Study-level results: A handful of TRBV segments appeared more often in patients than in controls, and TRBV5-6, TRBV5-1 and TRBV20-1 were among these.

As regards this clonotype: Its specificity is not known.

Germline lookup yields CDR1 SNHLY and CDR2 FYNNEI. V lost 4 bases, J lost 3 bases, and 15 bases lay in between. The CDR3 is 15 amino acids. The authors incorporated unique molecular identifiers into the TCR beta cDNA libraries. TCRdb fed the PCR reads into MiXCR, producing one record per CDR3 protein. The sample yields about 540,000 distinct CDR3 sequences, approximately 31% seen once. The TCR sequence derives from a girl younger than 18 with multiple sclerosis. The chain is built from TRBV2 and TRBJ1-1; D is perhaps TRBD1 (6 bases). The sample comprised blood. This CDR3 is CASSGSGVRDTEAFF. The DNA for the CDR3 is TGTGCCAGCAGTGGATCAGGGGTTAGGGACACTGAAGCTTTCTTT.